The clone carrying this T cell receptor beta chain was detected only a few times. V lost 1 base to trimming and J lost 2 bases, with 11 bases between them. This CDR3 is 15 amino acids long. CDR1 and CDR2 from the germline V gene are MGHRA and YSYEKL. The sample comes from a study of early T cells in non-severe SARS-CoV-2 infection. From the 5' RACE reads, TCRdb called clonotypes with MiXCR, one entry per CDR3 protein. Among tens of thousands of distinct CDR3 sequences listed, 5% were seen once. This receptor was identified in an adult who was a healthcare worker with PCR-confirmed SARS-CoV-2 infection or an uninfected control (not recorded which). V usage is TRBV4-1 and J usage is TRBJ1-2; no reliable D call. The sample consisted of whole blood, taken at baseline. CDR3 region: CASSQGDKPNYGYTF. The CDR3 bases are TGCGCCAGCAGCCAAGGTGACAAGCCGAACTATGGCTACACCTTC.